This T cell receptor (beta chain) was documented in a study of blood T cell repertoires in COVID-19. The wider study: The United States, Italy and Spain were the sources of the acute and convalescent COVID-19 samples. In each case, the material was cDNA or gDNA derived from T cells, B-cell-depleted T cells, or PBMCs.

Per the original methods: Estimates of nucleated cell counts were drawn from the amplification of reference gene primers. The table came from immunoSEQ multiplex PCR; TCRdb's copy has only in-frame clones and leaves some out. V and J calls plus clone size are reproduced from that table; the DNA served to infer D and trimming. The sample includes around 24,000 clones, 90% of them seen just once. Sequencing was done on a sample of peripheral blood. The clonotype comes from a woman in her sixties or seventies with active COVID-19.

The CDR3 reads CASSNLGRDSNQPQHF. The CDR3, as DNA: TGTGCCAGCAGCAACCTGGGGCGGGACAGTAATCAGCCCCAGCATTTT. The chain combines TRBV28 with TRBJ1-5, with TRBD1 identical over 7 bases. V was pared by 6 bases and J by 4 bases, with 12 bases of the junction left unmatched. From germline, CDR1 is MDHEN and CDR2 SYDVKM. The CDR3 spans 16 residues.